Sequencing of this TCR beta chain was carried out in a study of Tregs in tolerant kidney transplant recipients. Study outcomes and limitations: This study did not directly address biological reproducibility.

Remarks on this clone: The antigen is unknown.

Trimming took 6 bases from V and 6 from J, leaving 15 bases between them. Germline V CDR1 and CDR2: SGDLS, YYNGEE. The length of the CDR3 is 13 residues. Mixed chimerism was transient after nonmyeloablative marrow transplants from related graft donors. CD4+CD25+CD127- Tregs, CD4+CD25- non-Tregs, CD4 and CD8 cells were sorted. Clones were sequenced by immunoSEQ multiplex PCR, and TCRdb holds only the in-frame ones, with some missing. The sample consists of some 47,000 clones, 89% of them appearing once. The chain has TRBV9 and TRBJ1-1; TRBD1 is a possible D gene (6 bases). Here the sequenced sample was CD8+ T cells from blood (PBMCs), taken 12 months after the transplant. The source of this sequence is a human patient who received a combined kidney and bone marrow transplant. Some T cells may be graft donor cells. The CDR3 DNA follows: TGTGCCAGCACCTTCCTTGAGGGGGCTGAAGCTTTCTTT. Translating gives CASTFLEGAEAFF.